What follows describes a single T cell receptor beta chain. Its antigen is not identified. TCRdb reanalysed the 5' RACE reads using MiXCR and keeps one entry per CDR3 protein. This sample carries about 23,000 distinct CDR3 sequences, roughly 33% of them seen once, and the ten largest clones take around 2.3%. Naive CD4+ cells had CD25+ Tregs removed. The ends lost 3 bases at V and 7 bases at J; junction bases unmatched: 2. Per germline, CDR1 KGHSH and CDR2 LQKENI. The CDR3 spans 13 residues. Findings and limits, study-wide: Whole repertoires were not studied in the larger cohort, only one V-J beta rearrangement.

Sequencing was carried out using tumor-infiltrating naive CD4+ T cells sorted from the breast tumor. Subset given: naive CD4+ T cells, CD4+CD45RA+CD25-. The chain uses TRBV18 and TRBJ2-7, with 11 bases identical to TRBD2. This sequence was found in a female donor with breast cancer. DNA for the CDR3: TGTGCCAGCTCACCTGCTAGCGGGAGGGAGCAGTACTTC. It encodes CASSPASGREQYF. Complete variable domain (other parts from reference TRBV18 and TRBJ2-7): NAGVMQNPRHLVRRRGQEARLRCSPMKGHSHVYWYRQLPEEGLKFMVYLQKENIIDESGMPKERFSAEFPKEGPSILRIQQVVRGDSAAYFCASSPASGREQYFGPGTRLTVT.